A selection of T cell receptor beta chains follows, all from one sample in a study of brain metastases from non-small cell lung cancer. Method: immunoSEQ multiplex PCR; TCRdb's copy keeps in-frame clones and lacks some. This table holds about 880 clones, 80% found once. The material sequenced was tissue from a brain metastasis. The receptor source for this set is a donor at least 40 years old with non-small cell lung cancer. CDR3s include the opening cysteine and the closing phenylalanine or tryptophan. D genes are given only for firm matches. The size field is filled for only some rows; it gives once, few, many or a size class.

>-|TRBV7-3|-|TRBJ2-7
CASSLGQYYEQYF
TGTGCCAGCAGCCTCGGACAGTACTACGAGCAGTACTTC
>-|TRBV28|TRBD1|TRBJ1-1
CASSAQGDHTEAFF
TGTGCCAGCAGTGCACAGGGGGACCACACTGAAGCTTTCTTT
>-|TRBV9|TRBD2|TRBJ2-3
CASSSQRGGVTDTQYF
TGTGCCAGCAGCTCTCAGCGGGGGGGCGTCACAGATACGCAGTATTTT
>-|TRBV3-1/TRBV3-2|-|TRBJ1-2
CASSQVGLGDNYGYTF
TGTGCCAGCAGCCAAGTGGGACTGGGGGACAACTATGGCTACACCTTC
>-|TRBV28|TRBD1|TRBJ2-7
CASRPDRGGYEQYF
TGTGCCAGCAGACCGGACAGGGGAGGCTACGAGCAGTACTTC
>-|TRBV28|-|TRBJ1-5
CASSRNQPQHF
TGTGCCAGCAGTCGGAATCAGCCCCAGCATTTT
>once|TRBV18|TRBD1|TRBJ2-6
CASSPRDSTPSGANVLTF
TGTGCCAGCTCACCTAGGGACAGCACCCCCTCTGGGGCCAACGTCCTGACTTTC
>-|TRBV5-1|-|TRBJ2-7
CASRQTEQYEQYF
TGCGCCAGCAGACAAACCGAACAGTACGAGCAGTACTTC
>once|TRBV28|-|TRBJ1-6
CASSLTPGGNSPLHF
TGTGCCAGCAGTTTAACCCCGGGGGGGAATTCACCCCTCCACTTT
>-|TRBV19|-|TRBJ1-2
CASSREGNYGYTF
TGTGCCAGTAGCAGGGAGGGGAACTATGGCTACACCTTC
>-|TRBV19|-|TRBJ1-2
CASSITTGNSYTF
TGTGCCAGTAGTATAACTACAGGGAATAGCTACACCTTC
>-|TRBV28|TRBD2|TRBJ2-7
CASRSTAGWYF
TGTGCCAGCAGAAGTACAGCGGGGTGGTACTTC
>-|TRBV15|-|TRBJ1-5
CATSRGRLESNQLQHF
TGTGCCACCAGCAGAGGTCGCTTAGAAAGCAATCAGCTCCAGCATTTT
>-|TRBV3-1/TRBV3-2|-|TRBJ2-1
CASSQGGAYNEQFF
TGTGCCAGCAGCCAAGGGGGGGCTTACAATGAGCAGTTCTTC
>-|TRBV7-6|TRBD1|TRBJ1-5
CASSRDRVYSNQPQHF
TGTGCCAGCAGCAGGGACAGGGTCTATAGCAATCAGCCCCAGCATTTT
>-|TRBV7-8|-|TRBJ1-1
CASSLGQRRTEAFF
TGTGCCAGCAGCTTAGGGCAGAGGAGGACTGAAGCTTTCTTT
>-|TRBV6-6|-|TRBJ2-7
CASSYVERLEQYF
TGTGCCAGCAGTTACGTCGAGCGGCTTGAGCAGTACTTC
>hyperexpanded|TRBV6-6|-|TRBJ1-1
CASAQNTEAFF
TGTGCCAGCGCCCAGAACACTGAAGCTTTCTTT
>-|TRBV9|-|TRBJ1-2
CASSVDKPPGGYTF
TGTGCCAGCAGCGTAGACAAGCCCCCAGGAGGCTACACCTTC
>large|TRBV4-3|TRBD1|TRBJ1-4
CASSRRQGEKLFF
TGCGCCAGCAGCCGCAGACAGGGGGAAAAACTGTTTTTT
>-|TRBV5-1|-|TRBJ2-3
CASRGFGTDTQYF
TGCGCCAGCAGGGGTTTTGGCACAGATACGCAGTATTTT
>-|TRBV6-6|-|TRBJ1-6
CASRPLEGTSSPLHF
TGTGCCAGCAGGCCCTTAGAGGGGACGAGTTCACCCCTCCACTTT
>few|TRBV21-1|-|TRBJ1-5
CASSNPQGAQQPQHF
TGTGCCAGCAGCAATCCACAGGGGGCACAACAGCCCCAGCATTTT
>-|TRBV19|-|TRBJ2-1
CASRAGYNEQFF
TGTGCCAGTAGGGCCGGATACAATGAGCAGTTCTTC
>-|TRBV9|-|TRBJ2-2
CASSAPSWAAMDTGELFF
TGTGCCAGCAGCGCCCCCTCATGGGCGGCTATGGACACCGGGGAGCTGTTTTTT
>-|TRBV7-3|TRBD2|TRBJ2-3
CASSPGLAGTITDTQYF
TGTGCCAGCAGCCCGGGACTAGCGGGGACTATCACAGATACGCAGTATTTT
>-|TRBV7-6|-|TRBJ2-2
CASSSGPNTGELFF
TGTGCCAGCAGCTCAGGACCAAACACCGGGGAGCTGTTTTTT
>-|TRBV6-4|-|TRBJ2-3
CASSAVFGTDTQYF
TGTGCCAGCAGTGCTGTTTTCGGCACAGATACGCAGTATTTT
>-|TRBV12-3/TRBV12-4|TRBD1|TRBJ1-1
CASSNGQGPFF
TGTGCCAGCAGCAATGGACAGGGCCCATTCTTT
>once|TRBV14|TRBD1|TRBJ2-7
CASSHRRQGAQGEQYF
TGTGCCAGCAGCCATAGGCGACAGGGGGCCCAGGGGGAGCAGTACTTC
>-|TRBV4-3|-|TRBJ2-6
CASSQGEGWDSGANVLTF
TGCGCCAGCAGCCAAGGAGAAGGGTGGGACTCTGGGGCCAACGTCCTGACTTTC
>-|TRBV3-1/TRBV3-2|-|TRBJ1-1
CASSHVAAGEAFF
TGTGCCAGCAGCCACGTGGCGGCAGGTGAAGCTTTCTTT
>-|TRBV7-3|TRBD1|TRBJ2-6
CASSGGQDRSGANVLTF
TGTGCCAGCAGCGGGGGACAGGACCGCTCTGGGGCCAACGTCCTGACTTTC
>-|TRBV5-8|-|TRBJ1-3
CATRQNHISGNTIYF
TGTGCCACCCGACAGAACCATATCTCTGGAAACACCATATATTTT
>-|TRBV3-1/TRBV3-2|-|TRBJ2-5
CASSPSGREETQYF
TGTGCCAGCAGCCCAAGTGGACGGGAAGAGACCCAGTACTTC
>-|TRBV23-1|TRBD1|TRBJ1-5
CASSQPGQNNQPQHF
TGCGCCAGCAGTCAACCGGGACAGAATAATCAGCCCCAGCATTTT
>-|TRBV7-8|-|TRBJ2-7
CASSLQAGYEQYF
TGTGCCAGCAGCTTACAGGCGGGCTACGAGCAGTACTTC
>-|TRBV6-6|-|TRBJ1-5
CASSLGRGQPQHF
TGTGCCAGCAGTTTGGGCCGCGGTCAGCCCCAGCATTTT
>few|TRBV11-1|-|TRBJ1-1
CASSFPNTEAFF
TGTGCCAGCAGCTTTCCAAACACTGAAGCTTTCTTT
>-|TRBV7-8|-|TRBJ2-7
CASSPPSYEQYF
TGTGCCAGCAGCCCCCCCTCCTACGAGCAGTACTTC
>-|TRBV11-1|-|TRBJ1-5
CASSLAGGQPQHF
TGTGCCAGCAGCTTAGCGGGCGGCCAGCCCCAGCATTTT
>few|TRBV7-9|-|TRBJ2-7
CASSLTQYEQYF
TGTGCCAGCAGCTTAACGCAGTACGAGCAGTACTTC
>few|TRBV28|-|TRBJ1-1
CASSLLRIMNTEAFF
TGTGCCAGCAGTTTATTGAGGATTATGAACACTGAAGCTTTCTTT
>-|TRBV10-3|-|TRBJ1-1
CAISEAGLNTEAFF
TGTGCCATCAGTGAGGCAGGGCTGAACACTGAAGCTTTCTTT
>few|TRBV6-2/TRBV6-3|-|TRBJ1-5
CASSLRGVGQPQHF
TGTGCCAGCAGCCTACGAGGGGTCGGACAGCCCCAGCATTTT
>-|TRBV2|-|TRBJ1-4
CASSVRVLEKLFF
TGTGCCAGCAGTGTCAGGGTTCTTGAAAAACTGTTTTTT
>-|TRBV24-1|-|TRBJ2-2
CATSAAGLSGELFF
TGTGCCACCAGTGCAGCAGGGCTCTCCGGGGAGCTGTTTTTT
>once|TRBV2|-|TRBJ1-1
CASSEVRLLGGTEAFF
TGTGCCAGCAGTGAAGTCAGGTTATTGGGAGGCACTGAAGCTTTCTTT
>-|TRBV10-3|-|TRBJ2-3
CAISVYPEDTQYF
TGTGCCATCAGTGTCTACCCGGAGGATACGCAGTATTTT
>-|TRBV10-3|-|TRBJ1-4
CAISPGPEEKLFF
TGTGCCATCAGTCCGGGACCTGAGGAAAAACTGTTTTTT
>-|TRBV5-5|-|TRBJ1-5
CASSLGAGLSPQHF
TGTGCCAGCAGCTTGGGAGCAGGGTTGTCGCCCCAGCATTTT
>once|TRBV6-1|-|TRBJ2-3
CASSYLAGTDTQYF
TGTGCCAGCAGTTATTTAGCGGGCACAGATACGCAGTATTTT
>-|TRBV6-5|-|TRBJ1-2
CASTRSRDTSGYTF
TGTGCCAGCACTAGAAGCCGGGACACGTCGGGCTACACCTTC
>-|TRBV9|-|TRBJ2-1
CASSVDLSSYNEQFF
TGTGCCAGCAGCGTAGATCTGAGCTCCTACAATGAGCAGTTCTTC
>-|TRBV2|-|TRBJ1-1
CASSVGDSTEAFF
TGTGCCAGCAGTGTCGGGGATAGCACTGAAGCTTTCTTT
>-|TRBV9|-|TRBJ1-2
CASSVPRAGPYGYTF
TGTGCCAGCAGCGTCCCCCGGGCGGGACCCTATGGCTACACCTTC
>-|TRBV7-9|-|TRBJ2-7
CASSLERGNDEQYF
TGTGCCAGCAGCTTAGAAAGGGGGAACGACGAGCAGTACTTC
>-|TRBV9|-|TRBJ2-2
CASSVAGANWARTGELFF
TGTGCCAGCAGCGTAGCTGGAGCTAATTGGGCGCGCACCGGGGAGCTGTTTTTT
>-|TRBV29-1|-|TRBJ1-1
CSGTEMNTEAFF
TGCAGCGGGACAGAAATGAACACTGAAGCTTTCTTT
>-|TRBV2|-|TRBJ2-2
CASAVSAGELFF
TGTGCCAGTGCAGTTTCCGCCGGGGAGCTGTTTTTT